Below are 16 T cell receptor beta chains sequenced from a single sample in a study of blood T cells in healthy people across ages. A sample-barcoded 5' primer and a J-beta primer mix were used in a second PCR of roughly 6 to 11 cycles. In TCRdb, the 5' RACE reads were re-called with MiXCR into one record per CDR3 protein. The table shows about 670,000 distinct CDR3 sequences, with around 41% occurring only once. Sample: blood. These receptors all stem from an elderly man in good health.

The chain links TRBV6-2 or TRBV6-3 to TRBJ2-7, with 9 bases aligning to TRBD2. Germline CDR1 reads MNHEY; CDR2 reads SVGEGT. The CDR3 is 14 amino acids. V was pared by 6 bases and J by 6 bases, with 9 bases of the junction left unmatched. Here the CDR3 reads CASSQGGLAREQYF. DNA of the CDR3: TGTGCCAGCAGCCAAGGAGGACTAGCGCGCGAGCAGTACTTC.

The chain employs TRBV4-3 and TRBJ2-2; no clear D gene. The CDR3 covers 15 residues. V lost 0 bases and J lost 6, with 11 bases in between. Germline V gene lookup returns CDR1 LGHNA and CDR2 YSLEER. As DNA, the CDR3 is TGCGCCAGCAGCCAAGATCTAGGAGTACCCGGGGAGCTGTTTTTT. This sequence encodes CASSQDLGVPGELFF.

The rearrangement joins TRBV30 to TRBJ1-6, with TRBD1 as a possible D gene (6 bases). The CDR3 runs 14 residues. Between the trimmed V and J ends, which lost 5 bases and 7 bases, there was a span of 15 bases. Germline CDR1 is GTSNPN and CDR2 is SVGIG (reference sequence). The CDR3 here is CAWQTGPSNSPLHF. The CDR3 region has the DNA TGTGCCTGGCAAACAGGGCCTAGCAATTCACCCCTCCACTTT.

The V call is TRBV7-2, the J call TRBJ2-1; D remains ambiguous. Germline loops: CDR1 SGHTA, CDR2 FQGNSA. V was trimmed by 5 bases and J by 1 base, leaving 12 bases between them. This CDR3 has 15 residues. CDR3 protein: CASSPGRWSYNEQFF. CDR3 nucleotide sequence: TGTGCCAGCAGCCCAGGTAGGTGGTCCTACAATGAGCAGTTCTTC.

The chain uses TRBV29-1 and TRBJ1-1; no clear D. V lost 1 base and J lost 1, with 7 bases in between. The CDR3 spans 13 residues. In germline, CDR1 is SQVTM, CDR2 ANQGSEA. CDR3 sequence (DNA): TGCAGCGTTGAAGGGGCGGGGAACACTGAAGCTTTCTTT. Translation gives CSVEGAGNTEAFF.

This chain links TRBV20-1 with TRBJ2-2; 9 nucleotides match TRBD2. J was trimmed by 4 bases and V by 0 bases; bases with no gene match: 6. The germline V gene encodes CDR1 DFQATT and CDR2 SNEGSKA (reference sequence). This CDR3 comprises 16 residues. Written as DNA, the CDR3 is TGCAGTGCTAGAGATCTTGCGACTAGCGGCACCGGGGAGCTGTTTTTT. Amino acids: CSARDLATSGTGELFF.

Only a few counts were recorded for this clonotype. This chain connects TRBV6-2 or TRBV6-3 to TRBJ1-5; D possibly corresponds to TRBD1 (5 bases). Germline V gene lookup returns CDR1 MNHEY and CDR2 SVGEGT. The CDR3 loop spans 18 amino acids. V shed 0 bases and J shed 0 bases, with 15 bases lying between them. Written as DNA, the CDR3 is TGTGCCAGCAGTTACTCGAGAGGGGATCGAGGTAGCAATCAGCCCCAGCATTTT. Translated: CASSYSRGDRGSNQPQHF.

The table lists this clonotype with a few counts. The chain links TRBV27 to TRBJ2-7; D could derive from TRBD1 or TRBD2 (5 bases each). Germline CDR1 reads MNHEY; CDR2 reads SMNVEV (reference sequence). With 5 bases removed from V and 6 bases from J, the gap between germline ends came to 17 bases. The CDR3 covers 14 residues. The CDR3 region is CASSPLDGATEQYF. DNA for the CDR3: TGTGCCAGCAGTCCCCTGGACGGGGCTACCGAGCAGTACTTC.

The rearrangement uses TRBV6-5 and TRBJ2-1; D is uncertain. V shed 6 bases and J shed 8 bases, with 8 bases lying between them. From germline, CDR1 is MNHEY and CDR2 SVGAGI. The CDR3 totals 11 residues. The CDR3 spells CASRGFDEQFF. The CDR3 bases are TGTGCCAGCAGGGGATTTGATGAGCAGTTCTTC.

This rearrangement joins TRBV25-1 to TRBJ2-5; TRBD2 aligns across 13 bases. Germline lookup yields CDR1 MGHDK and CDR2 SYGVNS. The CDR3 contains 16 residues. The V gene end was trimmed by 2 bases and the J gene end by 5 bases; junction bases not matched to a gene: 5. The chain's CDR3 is CASSEGLAGVGETQYF. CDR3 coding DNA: TGTGCCAGCAGTGAAGGACTAGCGGGAGTGGGGGAGACCCAGTACTTC.

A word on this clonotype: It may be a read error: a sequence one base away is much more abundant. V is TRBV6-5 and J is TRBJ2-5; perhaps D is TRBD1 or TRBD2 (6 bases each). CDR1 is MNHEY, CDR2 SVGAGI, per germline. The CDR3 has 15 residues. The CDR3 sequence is CACSYAGGPQETQYF. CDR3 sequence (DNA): TGTGCCTGCAGTTACGCCGGGGGCCCTCAAGAGACCCAGTACTTC.

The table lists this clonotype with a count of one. This CDR3 is CASIQAPGQGGNEQFF. CDR3 sequence (DNA): TGTGCCAGCATTCAGGCGCCGGGACAAGGGGGCAATGAGCAGTTCTTC. The gene calls are TRBV6-4 and TRBJ2-1, with D tentatively TRBD1 (6 bases). The CDR3 has 16 residues. CDR1 and CDR2 from the germline V gene are MRHNA and SNTAGT. V gave up 7 bases and J gave up 6 bases, with 22 bases separating them.

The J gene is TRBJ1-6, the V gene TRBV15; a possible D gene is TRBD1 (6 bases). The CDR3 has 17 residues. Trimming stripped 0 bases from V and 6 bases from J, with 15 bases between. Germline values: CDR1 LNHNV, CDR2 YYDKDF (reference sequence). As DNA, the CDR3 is TGTGCCACCAGCAGAGATTCGGTCAGGACAGCTAATTCACCCCTCCACTTT. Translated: CATSRDSVRTANSPLHF.

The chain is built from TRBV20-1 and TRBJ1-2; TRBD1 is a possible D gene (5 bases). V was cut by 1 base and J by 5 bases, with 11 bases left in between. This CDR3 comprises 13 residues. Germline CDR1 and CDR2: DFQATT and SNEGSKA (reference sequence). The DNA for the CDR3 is TGCAGTGCTAGAGGTCCGGGACGGTATGGCTACACCTTC. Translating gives CSARGPGRYGYTF.

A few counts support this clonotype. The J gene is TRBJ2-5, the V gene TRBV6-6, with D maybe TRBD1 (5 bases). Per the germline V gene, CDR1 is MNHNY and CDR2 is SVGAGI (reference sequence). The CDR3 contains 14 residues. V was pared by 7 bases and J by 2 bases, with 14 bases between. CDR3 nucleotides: TGTGCCAGCACCCGAGGACACCAACAAGAGACCCAGTACTTC. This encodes CASTRGHQQETQYF.

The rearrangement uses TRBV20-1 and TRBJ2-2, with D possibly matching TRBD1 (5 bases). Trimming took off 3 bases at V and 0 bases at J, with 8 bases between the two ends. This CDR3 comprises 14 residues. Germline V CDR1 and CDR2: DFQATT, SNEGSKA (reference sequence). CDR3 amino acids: CSARGLANTGELFF. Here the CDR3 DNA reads TGCAGTGCTAGGGGGCTAGCGAACACCGGGGAGCTGTTTTTT.